The 8 T cell receptor beta chains below come from one sample, sequenced in a study of shared clonotypes between healthy human individuals. Profiled with immunoSEQ multiplex PCR; TCRdb holds only in-frame clones, not every one. The sample records around 2.1 million clones, approximately 96% being singletons. Material: naive CD4+ T cells sorted from blood. As for subset: CD45RA+ positively selected. The source is a man in his late teens or twenties in good health.

V and J are TRBV5-4 and TRBJ2-1, with TRBD2 matching over 14 bases. CDR1 SGHNT and CDR2 YYREEE come from the germline V gene (reference sequence). Trimming at V came to 4 bases and at J to 6 bases, leaving 12 bases not matched to a gene. The CDR3 runs 18 residues. The CDR3 spells CASSLATSGGVLLNEQFF. CDR3 DNA sequence: TGTGCCAGCAGCCTTGCGACTAGCGGGGGGGTCCTCCTCAATGAGCAGTTCTTC.

As for this clone: Other DNA sequences within the sample encode an identical CDR3. CDR3 sequence: CASSQGDRVNEKLFF. The CDR3 DNA sequence: TGCGCCAGCAGCCAAGGGGACAGGGTGAATGAAAAACTGTTTTTT. The gene calls are TRBV4-1 and TRBJ1-4; 9 bases align to TRBD1. In germline, CDR1 is MGHRA, CDR2 YSYEKL. V shed 1 base and J 5 bases; nucleotides not matched to a gene: 2. The CDR3 is made up of 15 amino acids.

The chain carries TRBV2 and TRBJ2-5, with 7 bases fitting TRBD1. The V gene end was trimmed by 5 bases and the J gene end by 3 bases; junction bases not matched to a gene: 3. CDR3 length equals 13 residues. The V gene's germline CDR1 is SNHLY and CDR2 FYNNEI. CDR3 loop: CASSTGAEETQYF. The CDR3 coding sequence is TGTGCCAGCAGTACAGGGGCCGAAGAGACCCAGTACTTC.

The gene calls are TRBV5-1 and TRBJ2-2; 8 nucleotides match TRBD1. After removal of 3 bases from V and 1 base from J, the junction contained 2 bases not matched to a gene. CDR1 and CDR2 (germline): SGHRS, YFSETQ. CDR3 size: 15 residues. DNA of the CDR3: TGCGCCAGCAGCTATACAGGGGGGAACACCGGGGAGCTGTTTTTT. The encoded protein is CASSYTGGNTGELFF.

This rearrangement joins TRBV5-6 to TRBJ2-5, with 10 bases matching TRBD2. The V gene's germline CDR1 is SGHDT and CDR2 YYEEEE. The J segment lost 2 bases and the V segment lost 2 bases, leaving 9 bases of the junction unmatched. The CDR3 length is 17 residues. Here the CDR3 DNA reads TGTGCCAGCAGCTTTTACCAAAGCGGGAGGGAACAAGAGACCCAGTACTTC. Translated, it gives CASSFYQSGREQETQYF.

This chain joins TRBV11-3 and TRBJ2-1, with 7 positions matching TRBD2. This CDR3 contains 14 residues. J was trimmed by 10 bases and V by 0 bases; bases with no gene match: 6. Germline V CDR1 and CDR2: SGHNT, YENEEA. CDR3 sequence: CASSLDGLGQEQFF. The DNA for the CDR3 is TGTGCCAGCAGCTTAGATGGACTAGGGCAGGAGCAGTTCTTC.

This clone was observed once. The chain couples TRBV7-9 to TRBJ2-6; the D is unclear. Trimming stripped 1 base from V and 3 bases from J, with 13 bases between. The CDR3 length is 17 residues. The germline CDR1 and CDR2 sequences are SEHNR and FQNEAQ (reference sequence). CDR3 sequence (DNA): TGTGCCAGCAGCTTAGGGGCCGGTTCGGGTGGGGCCAACGTCCTGACTTTC. Its protein is CASSLGAGSGGANVLTF.

The genes are TRBV6-1 and TRBJ1-1; 9 nucleotides match TRBD1. The germline V gene encodes CDR1 MNHNS and CDR2 SASEGT. CDR3 length equals 15 residues. Losses at the gene ends were 7 bases for V and 3 bases for J; bases not matched to a gene: 9. The CDR3 region is CASNPRDRVDTEAFF. DNA of the CDR3: TGTGCCAGCAATCCCCGGGACAGGGTAGACACTGAAGCTTTCTTT.